The entry below gives a single TCR beta chain sequence along with its context. The same CDR3 arises from other DNA sequences in this sample as well. This sample was included in a study of T cell changes during pregnancy in multiple sclerosis. Germline trimming cut 3 bases from V and 7 bases from J; bases unmatched to any gene: 0. CDR3 length: 12 residues. The germline V gene encodes CDR1 SNHLY and CDR2 FYNNEI. Sequenced by immunoSEQ multiplex PCR; TCRdb stores in-frame clones only, minus some. The sample lists some 100,000 clones, 85% to 95% occurring once. The sample here was peripheral blood, taken before pregnancy. The chain has TRBV2 and TRBJ2-1, with 7 nucleotides matching TRBD1. This TCR was recovered from a female donor with multiple sclerosis, enrolled in a pregnancy study. The CDR3 region is CASSDRGNEQFF. The CDR3, as DNA: TGTGCCAGCAGTGACAGGGGGAATGAGCAGTTCTTC.